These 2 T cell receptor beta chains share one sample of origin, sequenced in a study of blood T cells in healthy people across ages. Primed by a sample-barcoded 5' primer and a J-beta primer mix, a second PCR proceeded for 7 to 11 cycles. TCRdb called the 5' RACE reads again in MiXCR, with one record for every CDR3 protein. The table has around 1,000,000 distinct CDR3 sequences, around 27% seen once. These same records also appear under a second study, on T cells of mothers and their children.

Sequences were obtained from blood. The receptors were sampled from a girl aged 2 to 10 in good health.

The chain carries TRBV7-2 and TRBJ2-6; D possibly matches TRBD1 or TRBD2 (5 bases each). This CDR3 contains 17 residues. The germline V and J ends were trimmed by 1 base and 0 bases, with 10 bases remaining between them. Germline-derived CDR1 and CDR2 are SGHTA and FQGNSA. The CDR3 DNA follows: TGTGCCAGCAGCTTAGGCAGTGGGGGCTCTGGGGCCAACGTCCTGACTTTC. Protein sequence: CASSLGSGGSGANVLTF.

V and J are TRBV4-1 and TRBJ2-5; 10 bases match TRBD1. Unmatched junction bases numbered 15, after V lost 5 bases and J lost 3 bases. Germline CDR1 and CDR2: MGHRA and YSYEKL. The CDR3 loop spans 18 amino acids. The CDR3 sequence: CASSEVLGQGRREETQYF. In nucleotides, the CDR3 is TGCGCCAGCAGCGAAGTCCTGGGACAGGGGAGAAGGGAAGAGACCCAGTACTTC.